The 15 T cell receptor beta chains in this list originate from one sample, sequenced in a study of identifying expanded T cells in peripheral blood. Repertoires were generated with immunoSEQ multiplex PCR, while TCRdb's copy carries only in-frame clones and drops some. The table includes approximately 79,000 clones, approximately 87% detected once. Sequences were obtained from blood. The receptors here all came from a person aged 18 to 75 in good health.

This clone occurred a few times. This chain joins TRBV2 and TRBJ1-2; 7 bases are a match to TRBD1. The CDR3 has 13 residues. Germline CDR1 is SNHLY and CDR2 is FYNNEI. CDR3 DNA: TGTGCAGATATAGGGGGCTCTAACTATGGCTACACCTTC. Protein sequence: CADIGGSNYGYTF.

The J gene is TRBJ1-1, the V gene TRBV5-1, with TRBD1 matching over 11 bases. This CDR3 is 16 amino acids long. V lost 7 bases and J lost 5; bases outside the gene matches: 13. Germline CDR1 SGHRS, CDR2 YFSETQ. The DNA of the CDR3 is TGCGCCAGCCGCGAGGGCGCCGGGACAGGGGGTACTGAAGCTTTCTTT. Protein sequence: CASREGAGTGGTEAFF.

The chain links TRBV7-2 to TRBJ1-2; perhaps TRBD1 as D (5 bases). V lost 4 bases and J 8 bases, leaving 26 bases between the germline ends. The CDR3 runs to 17 residues. In germline, CDR1 is SGHTA, CDR2 FQGNSA. The CDR3: CASSWGGGAGGEGGYTF. CDR3 sequence (DNA): TGTGCCAGCAGCTGGGGGGGTGGCGCCGGAGGGGAAGGCGGCTACACCTTC.

The J gene is TRBJ2-2, the V gene TRBV7-2; 7 bases map to TRBD1. This CDR3 is built from 15 residues. The V gene end was trimmed by 2 bases and the J gene end by 2 bases; junction bases not matched to a gene: 2. Per germline, CDR1 SGHTA and CDR2 FQGNSA. The CDR3 loop reads CASSLTGANTGELFF. In DNA, the CDR3 is TGTGCCAGCAGCTTAACAGGGGCAAACACCGGGGAGCTGTTTTTT.

This clone was found once. The chain is built from TRBV6-6 and TRBJ2-1; no clear D. V lost 4 bases and J 0 bases, leaving 10 bases between the germline ends. The CDR3 extends over 15 amino acids. The germline V gene encodes CDR1 MNHNY and CDR2 SVGAGI (reference sequence). CDR3 loop: CASSSGFSSYNEQFF. Here the CDR3 DNA reads TGTGCCAGCAGTTCCGGCTTTAGCTCCTACAATGAGCAGTTCTTC.

The chain is built from TRBV28 and TRBJ1-2; tentatively, D is TRBD1 (5 bases). The CDR3 consists of 13 residues. Germline CDR1 and CDR2: MDHEN and SYDVKM. With 5 bases removed from V and 8 bases from J, the gap between germline ends came to 15 bases. DNA for the CDR3: TGTGCCAGCAGTAGAAACCAGGGTCGAGGCTACACCTTC. Translation: CASSRNQGRGYTF.

J is TRBJ2-3 and V is TRBV28, with D perhaps TRBD1 (5 bases). The V gene's germline CDR1 is MDHEN and CDR2 SYDVKM. Trimming left V 2 bases short and J 2 bases short, with 11 bases between. The CDR3 has 15 amino acids. The CDR3 spells CASSLQGLFTDTQYF. CDR3 DNA: TGTGCCAGCAGTTTACAGGGTTTATTCACAGATACGCAGTATTTT.

The chain combines TRBV29-1 with TRBJ1-1, with D hard to call. This CDR3 region has 15 residues. Looked up from germline, CDR1 is SQVTM and CDR2 is ANQGSEA. The V and J ends lost 4 bases and 4 bases respectively, with 19 bases between them. The CDR3 spells CSVASGWGMGTEAFF. Here the CDR3 DNA reads TGCAGCGTTGCATCGGGGTGGGGTATGGGCACTGAAGCTTTCTTT.

The rearrangement links TRBV6-5 to TRBJ2-1; TRBD2 matches at 8 bases. The CDR3 consists of 13 residues. Germline CDR1 reads MNHEY; CDR2 reads SVGAGI. With V trimmed by 6 bases and J by 6 bases, 4 bases remained unmatched. The CDR3 spells CASSPGGVNEQFF. The CDR3 DNA follows: TGTGCCAGCAGCCCCGGGGGGGTCAATGAGCAGTTCTTC.

This clone was counted a single time. This sequence joins TRBV7-9 and TRBJ2-1; 10 positions match TRBD2. The CDR3 has 15 amino acids. The V segment lost 2 bases and the J segment 8 bases; nucleotides outside the gene matches: 6. Per the germline V gene, CDR1 is SEHNR and CDR2 is FQNEAQ (reference sequence). CDR3 nucleotides: TGTGCCAGCAGCTTAAAAGCGGGAGGGCGCGATGAGCAGTTCTTC. Translation: CASSLKAGGRDEQFF.

The chain has TRBV5-6 and TRBJ2-2; unclear D gene. The CDR3 sequence is 12 residues long. The germline V gene encodes CDR1 SGHDT and CDR2 YYEEEE. Between the trimmed V and J ends, which lost 3 bases and 6 bases, there was a span of 6 bases. The CDR3 reads CASSSLAGELFF. The CDR3 DNA reads as TGTGCCAGCAGCTCTTTGGCCGGGGAGCTGTTTTTT.

V gene TRBV7-9 combines with J gene TRBJ2-1; 11 bases map to TRBD2. V dropped 3 bases and J dropped 5; count of bases not matched to a gene: 0. This CDR3 contains 14 residues. Germline V gene lookup returns CDR1 SEHNR and CDR2 FQNEAQ (reference sequence). The CDR3 region is CASSFSGGDNEQFF. The CDR3 region has the DNA TGTGCCAGCAGCTTTAGCGGGGGGGACAATGAGCAGTTCTTC.

The V and J genes are TRBV4-1 and TRBJ2-5; 9 bases line up with TRBD2. The CDR3 consists of 19 residues. V lost 0 bases, J lost 1 base, and 12 bases stayed unmatched. Germline assignment: CDR1 MGHRA and CDR2 YSYEKL. The CDR3 sequence: CASSQDLGGRAPTQETQYF. Here the CDR3 DNA reads TGCGCCAGCAGCCAAGATCTCGGCGGGAGGGCCCCAACCCAAGAGACCCAGTACTTC.

This chain's CDR3 is CASSQESAGRAQETQYF. As DNA, the CDR3 is TGCGCCAGCAGCCAAGAGTCGGCTGGCAGGGCACAAGAGACCCAGTACTTC. The V and J genes are TRBV4-3 and TRBJ2-5; maybe TRBD1 (5 bases). The V gene lost 0 bases and the J gene lost 2 bases, with 16 bases spanning the gap. The CDR3 is 17 amino acids. Per germline, CDR1 LGHNA and CDR2 YSLEER.

V usage is TRBV30 and J usage is TRBJ1-5; no clear D gene. V lost 0 bases to trimming and J lost 10 bases, with 13 bases between them. Germline lookup yields CDR1 GTSNPN and CDR2 SVGIG (reference sequence). The CDR3 sequence is 13 residues long. The CDR3, as DNA: TGTGCCTGGAGTGTAGCCCCACGGATACCCCAGCATTTT. Amino acids: CAWSVAPRIPQHF.